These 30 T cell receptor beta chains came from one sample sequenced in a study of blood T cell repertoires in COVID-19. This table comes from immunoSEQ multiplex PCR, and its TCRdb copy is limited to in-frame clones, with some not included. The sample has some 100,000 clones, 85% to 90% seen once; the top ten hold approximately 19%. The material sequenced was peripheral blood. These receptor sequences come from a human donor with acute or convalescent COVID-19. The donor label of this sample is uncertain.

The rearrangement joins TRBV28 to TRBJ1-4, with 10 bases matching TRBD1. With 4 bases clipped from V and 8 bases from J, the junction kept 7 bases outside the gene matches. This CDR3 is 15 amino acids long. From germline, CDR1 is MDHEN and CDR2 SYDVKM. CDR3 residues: CASSSQTGGAEKLFF. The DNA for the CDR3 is TGTGCCAGCAGTTCCCAGACAGGGGGCGCGGAAAAACTGTTTTTT.

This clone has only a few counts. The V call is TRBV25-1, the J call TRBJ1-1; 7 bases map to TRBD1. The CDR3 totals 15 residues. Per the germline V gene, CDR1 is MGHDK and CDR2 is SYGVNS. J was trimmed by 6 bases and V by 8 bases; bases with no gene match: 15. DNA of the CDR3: TGTGCCAGCGCTGGGTGGGGGACAGCCTTGTCTGAAGCTTTCTTT. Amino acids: CASAGWGTALSEAFF.

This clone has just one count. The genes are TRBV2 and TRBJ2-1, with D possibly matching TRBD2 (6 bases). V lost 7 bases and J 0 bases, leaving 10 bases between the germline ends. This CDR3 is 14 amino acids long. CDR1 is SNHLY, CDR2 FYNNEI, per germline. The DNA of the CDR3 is TGTGCCAGCATGGGGGGTAGCTCCTACAATGAGCAGTTCTTC. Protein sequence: CASMGGSSYNEQFF.

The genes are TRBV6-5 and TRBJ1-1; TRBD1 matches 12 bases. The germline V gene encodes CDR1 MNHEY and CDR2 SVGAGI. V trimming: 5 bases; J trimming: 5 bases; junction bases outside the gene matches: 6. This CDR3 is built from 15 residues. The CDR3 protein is CASSQGQGARTEAFF. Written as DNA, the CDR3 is TGTGCCAGCAGTCAGGGACAGGGGGCTAGAACTGAAGCTTTCTTT.

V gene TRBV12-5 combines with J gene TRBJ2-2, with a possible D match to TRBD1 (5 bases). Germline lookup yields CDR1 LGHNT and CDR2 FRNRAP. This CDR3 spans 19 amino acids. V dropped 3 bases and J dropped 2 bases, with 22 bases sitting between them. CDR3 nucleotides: TGTGCTAGTGGTTTCGTGATTTCTCAGGGTGATTTTAACACCGGGGAGCTGTTTTTT. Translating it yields CASGFVISQGDFNTGELFF.

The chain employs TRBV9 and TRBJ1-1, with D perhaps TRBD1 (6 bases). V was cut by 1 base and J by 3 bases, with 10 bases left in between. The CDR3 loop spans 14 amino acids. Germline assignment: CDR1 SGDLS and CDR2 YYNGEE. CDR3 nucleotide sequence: TGTGCCAGCAGCGTACAGGGGATGGACACTGAAGCTTTCTTT. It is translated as CASSVQGMDTEAFF.

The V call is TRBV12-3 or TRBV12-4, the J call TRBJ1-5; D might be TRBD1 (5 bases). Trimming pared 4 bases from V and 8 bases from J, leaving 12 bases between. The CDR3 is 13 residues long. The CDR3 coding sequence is TGTGCCAGCAGTTCCGGGCAGGGCGAGCCCCAGCATTTT. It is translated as CASSSGQGEPQHF.

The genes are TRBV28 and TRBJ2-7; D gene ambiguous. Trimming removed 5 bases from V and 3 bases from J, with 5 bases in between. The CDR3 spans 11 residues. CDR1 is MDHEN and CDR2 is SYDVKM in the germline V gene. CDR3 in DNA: TGTGCCAGCAGTACCTACTACGAGCAGTACTTC. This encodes CASSTYYEQYF.

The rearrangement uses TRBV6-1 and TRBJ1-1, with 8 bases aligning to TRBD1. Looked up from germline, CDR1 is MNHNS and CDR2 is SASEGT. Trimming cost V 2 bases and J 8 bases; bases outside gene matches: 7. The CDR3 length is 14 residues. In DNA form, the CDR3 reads TGTGCCAGCAGTGAACAACTGACAGGGGCGGAAGCTTTCTTT. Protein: CASSEQLTGAEAFF.

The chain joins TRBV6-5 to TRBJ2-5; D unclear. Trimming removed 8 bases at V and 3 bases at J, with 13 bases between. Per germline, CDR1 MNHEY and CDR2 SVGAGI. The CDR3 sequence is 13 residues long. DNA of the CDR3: TGTGCCAGCGCTCTTAGCTTGGAAGAGACCCAGTACTTC. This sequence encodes CASALSLEETQYF.

As DNA, the CDR3 is TGTGCCAGCAGCCAGGGGACCTCGAGGAACACAGATACGCAGTATTTT. Translated: CASSQGTSRNTDTQYF. This chain connects TRBV5-8 to TRBJ2-3, with a tentative D call TRBD1 (6 bases). Trimming shortened V by 4 bases and J by 2 bases, and 17 bases separated the two germline ends. Germline CDR1 and CDR2: SGHTS and YDEGEE. This CDR3 has 16 residues.

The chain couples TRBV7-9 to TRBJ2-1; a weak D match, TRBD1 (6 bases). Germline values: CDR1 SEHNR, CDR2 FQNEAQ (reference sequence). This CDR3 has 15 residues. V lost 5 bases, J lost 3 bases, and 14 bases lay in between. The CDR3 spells CASSPPRGGYNEQFF. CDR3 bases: TGTGCCAGCAGCCCCCCCCGAGGGGGCTACAATGAGCAGTTCTTC.

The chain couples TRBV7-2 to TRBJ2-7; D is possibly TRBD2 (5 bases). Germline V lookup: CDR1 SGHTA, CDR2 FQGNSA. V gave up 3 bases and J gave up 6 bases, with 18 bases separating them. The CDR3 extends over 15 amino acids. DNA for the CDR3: TGTGCCAGCAGCTTTCCACTGTCGGGGTTGGTCGAGCAGTACTTC. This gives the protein CASSFPLSGLVEQYF.

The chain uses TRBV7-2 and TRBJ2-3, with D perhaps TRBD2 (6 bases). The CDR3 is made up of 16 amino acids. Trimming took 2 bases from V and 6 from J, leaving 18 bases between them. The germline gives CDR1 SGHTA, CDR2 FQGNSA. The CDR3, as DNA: TGTGCCAGCAGCTTAAGGGGTCGCGCGGGACCGGATACGCAGTATTTT. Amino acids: CASSLRGRAGPDTQYF.

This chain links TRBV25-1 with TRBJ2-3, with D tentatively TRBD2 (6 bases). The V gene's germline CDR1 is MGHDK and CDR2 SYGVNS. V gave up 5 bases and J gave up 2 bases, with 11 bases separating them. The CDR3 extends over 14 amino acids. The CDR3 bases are TGTGCCAGCAGTCACGGGAGTTACACAGATACGCAGTATTTT. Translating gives CASSHGSYTDTQYF.

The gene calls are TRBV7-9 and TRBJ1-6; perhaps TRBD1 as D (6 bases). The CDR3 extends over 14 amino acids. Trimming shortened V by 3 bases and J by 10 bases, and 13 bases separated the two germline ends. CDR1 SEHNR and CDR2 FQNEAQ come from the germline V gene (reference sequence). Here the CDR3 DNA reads TGTGCCAGCAGCTTCCTGGGACACATCTCACCCCTCCACTTT. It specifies CASSFLGHISPLHF.

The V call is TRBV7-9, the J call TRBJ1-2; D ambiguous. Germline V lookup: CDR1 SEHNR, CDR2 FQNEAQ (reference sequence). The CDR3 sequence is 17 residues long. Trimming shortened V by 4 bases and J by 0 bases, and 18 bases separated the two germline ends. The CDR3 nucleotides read TGTGCCAGCAGCTCCCCGGCCGTAGATGGAGCTAACTATGGCTACACCTTC. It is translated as CASSSPAVDGANYGYTF. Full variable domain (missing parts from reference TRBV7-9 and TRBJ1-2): DTGVSQNPRHKITKRGQNVTFRCDPISEHNRLYWYRQTLGQGPEFLTYFQNEAQLEKSRLLSDRFSAERPKGSFSTLEIQRTEQGDSAMYLCASSSPAVDGANYGYTFGSGTRLTVV.

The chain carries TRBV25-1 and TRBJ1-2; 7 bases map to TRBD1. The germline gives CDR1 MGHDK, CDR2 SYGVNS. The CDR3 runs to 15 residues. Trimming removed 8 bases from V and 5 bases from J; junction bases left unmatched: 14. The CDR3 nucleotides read TGTGCCAGCGACGCCCGGGACAGTTGGGGTTATGGCTACACCTTC. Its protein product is CASDARDSWGYGYTF.

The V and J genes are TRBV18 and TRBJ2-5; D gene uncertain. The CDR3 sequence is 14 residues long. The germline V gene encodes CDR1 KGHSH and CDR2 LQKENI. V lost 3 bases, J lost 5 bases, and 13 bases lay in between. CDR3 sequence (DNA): TGTGCCAGCTCACCCACCAACCCCAGGGAGACCCAGTACTTC. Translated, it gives CASSPTNPRETQYF. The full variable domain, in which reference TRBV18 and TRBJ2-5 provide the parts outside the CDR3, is NAGVMQNPRHLVRRRGQEARLRCSPMKGHSHVYWYRQLPEEGLKFMVYLQKENIIDESGMPKERFSAEFPKEGPSILRIQQVVRGDSAAYFCASSPTNPRETQYFGPGTRLLVL.

This chain's CDR3 is CASSQGQVLDSEKLFF. As DNA, the CDR3 is TGCGCCAGCAGCCAGGGTCAGGTTCTCGATAGTGAAAAACTGTTTTTT. The rearrangement links TRBV5-1 to TRBJ1-4, with D possibly TRBD1 on 5 matching bases. Germline V lookup: CDR1 SGHRS, CDR2 YFSETQ. There are 16 residues in the CDR3. Trimming took off 4 bases at V and 7 bases at J, with 20 bases between the two ends.

CDR3 sequence (DNA): TGTGCCAGCAGTCCGGACAGGGTGGAGACCCAGTACTTC. It encodes CASSPDRVETQYF. This rearrangement joins TRBV6-5 to TRBJ2-5; the match to TRBD1 covers 8 bases. Germline V gene sequence: CDR1 MNHEY, CDR2 SVGAGI. The CDR3 runs 13 residues. V dropped 5 bases and J dropped 5; count of bases not matched to a gene: 4.

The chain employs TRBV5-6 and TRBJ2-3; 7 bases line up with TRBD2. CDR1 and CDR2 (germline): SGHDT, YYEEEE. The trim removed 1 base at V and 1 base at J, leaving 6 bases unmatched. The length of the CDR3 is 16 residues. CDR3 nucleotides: TGTGCCAGCAGCTTGATCGGGGCGGGGGGCACAGATACGCAGTATTTT. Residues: CASSLIGAGGTDTQYF.

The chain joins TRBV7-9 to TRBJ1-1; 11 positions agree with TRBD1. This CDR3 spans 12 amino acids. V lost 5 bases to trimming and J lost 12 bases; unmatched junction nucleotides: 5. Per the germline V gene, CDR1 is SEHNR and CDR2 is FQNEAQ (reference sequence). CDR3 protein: CASSPGQGATFF. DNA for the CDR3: TGTGCCAGCAGCCCAGGACAGGGGGCCACTTTCTTT. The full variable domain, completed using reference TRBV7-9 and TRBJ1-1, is DTGVSQNPRHKITKRGQNVTFRCDPISEHNRLYWYRQTLGQGPEFLTYFQNEAQLEKSRLLSDRFSAERPKGSFSTLEIQRTEQGDSAMYLCASSPGQGATFFGQGTRLTVV.

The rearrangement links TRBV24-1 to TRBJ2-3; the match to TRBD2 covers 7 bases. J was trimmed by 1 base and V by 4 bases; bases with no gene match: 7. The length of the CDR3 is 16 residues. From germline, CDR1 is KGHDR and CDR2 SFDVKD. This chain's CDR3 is CATSDPGGVRTDTQYF. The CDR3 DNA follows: TGTGCCACCAGTGACCCTGGGGGGGTCCGCACAGATACGCAGTATTTT.

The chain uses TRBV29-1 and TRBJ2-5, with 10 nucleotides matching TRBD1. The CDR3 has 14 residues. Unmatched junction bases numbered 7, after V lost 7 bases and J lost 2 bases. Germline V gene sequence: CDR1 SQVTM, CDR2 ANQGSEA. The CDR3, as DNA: TGCAGCGCCCGGGACAGGGGTTCACAAGAGACCCAGTACTTC. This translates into CSARDRGSQETQYF.

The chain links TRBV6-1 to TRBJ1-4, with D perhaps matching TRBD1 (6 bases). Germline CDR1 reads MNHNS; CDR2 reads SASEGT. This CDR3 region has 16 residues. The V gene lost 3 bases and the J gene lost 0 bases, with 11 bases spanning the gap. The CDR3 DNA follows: TGTGCCAGCAGTGATAGGGGGGGGGCAACTAATGAAAAACTGTTTTTT. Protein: CASSDRGGATNEKLFF.

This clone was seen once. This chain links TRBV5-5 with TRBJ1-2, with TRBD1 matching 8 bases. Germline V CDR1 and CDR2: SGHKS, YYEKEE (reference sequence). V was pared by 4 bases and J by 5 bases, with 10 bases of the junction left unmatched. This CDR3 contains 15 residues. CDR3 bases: TGTGCCAGCAGCCTGGATGCGGACAGGGTATATGGCTACACCTTC. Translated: CASSLDADRVYGYTF.

The CDR3 nucleotides are TGTGCCAGTAGTATAGTAGGCGGGAGAAAGGGGGAGCTGTTTTTT. Residues: CASSIVGGRKGELFF. The rearrangement joins TRBV19 to TRBJ2-2, with 7 bases that match TRBD2. V lost 1 base to trimming and J lost 8 bases; unmatched junction nucleotides: 7. This CDR3 has 15 residues. Germline V lookup: CDR1 LNHDA, CDR2 SQIVND (reference sequence).

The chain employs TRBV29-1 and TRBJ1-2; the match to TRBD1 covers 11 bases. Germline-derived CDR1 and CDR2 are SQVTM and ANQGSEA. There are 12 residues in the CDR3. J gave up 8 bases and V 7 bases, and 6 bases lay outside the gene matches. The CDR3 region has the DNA TGCAGCGCCTTGGGACAGGGGGAGGGCTACACCTTC. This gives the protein CSALGQGEGYTF.

The CDR3 region is CASQGVGETQYF. CDR3 nucleotide sequence: TGCGCCAGCCAGGGGGTTGGGGAGACCCAGTACTTC. The chain has TRBV5-1 and TRBJ2-5, with 7 bases aligning to TRBD1. The CDR3 sequence is 12 residues long. Losses at the gene ends were 7 bases for V and 5 bases for J; bases not matched to a gene: 5. Germline CDR1 reads SGHRS; CDR2 reads YFSETQ.